This entry is about one T cell receptor beta chain. This sample was taken from a study of blood T cell repertoires in COVID-19. The overall study: From the United States, Italy and Spain came samples of acute and convalescent COVID-19. In each case, the material was cDNA or gDNA derived from T cells, B-cell-depleted T cells, or PBMCs.

Authors' processing steps: From reference gene primer amplification, estimates of nucleated cell counts were derived. The method was immunoSEQ multiplex PCR; TCRdb's version includes in-frame clones alone and lacks a portion of them. For V, J and clone size, that table is used; D and trimming come from the DNA. The sample includes under 120,000 clones, 69% of them seen just once. The CDR3 spans 11 residues. V lost 6 bases, J lost 9 bases, and 9 bases lay in between. CDR1 and CDR2 from the germline V gene are MRHNA and SNTAGT. Sequences were obtained from peripheral blood. This TCR came from a man older than 75 with acute or convalescent COVID-19. The chain carries TRBV6-4 and TRBJ2-1; D not certain. The CDR3 reads CASRERGEQFF. The CDR3 region has the DNA TGTGCCAGCAGAGAGAGAGGTGAGCAGTTCTTC.